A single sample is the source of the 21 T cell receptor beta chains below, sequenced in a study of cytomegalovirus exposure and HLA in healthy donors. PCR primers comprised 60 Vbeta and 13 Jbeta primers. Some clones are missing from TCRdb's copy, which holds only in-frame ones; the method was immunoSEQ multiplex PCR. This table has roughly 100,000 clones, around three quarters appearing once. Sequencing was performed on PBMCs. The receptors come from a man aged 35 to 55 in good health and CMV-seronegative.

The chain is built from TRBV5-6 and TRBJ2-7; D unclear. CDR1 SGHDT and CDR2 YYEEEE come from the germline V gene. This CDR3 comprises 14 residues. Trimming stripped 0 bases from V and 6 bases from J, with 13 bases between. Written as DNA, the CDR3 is TGTGCCAGCAGCTTGGTTAGTGGTTCTCGCGAGCAGTACTTC. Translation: CASSLVSGSREQYF.

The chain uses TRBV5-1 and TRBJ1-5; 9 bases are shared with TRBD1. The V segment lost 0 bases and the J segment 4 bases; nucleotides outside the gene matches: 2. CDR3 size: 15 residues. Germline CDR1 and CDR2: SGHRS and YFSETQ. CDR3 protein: CASSLDRGRNQPQHF. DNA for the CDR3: TGCGCCAGCAGCTTGGACAGGGGGCGGAATCAGCCCCAGCATTTT.

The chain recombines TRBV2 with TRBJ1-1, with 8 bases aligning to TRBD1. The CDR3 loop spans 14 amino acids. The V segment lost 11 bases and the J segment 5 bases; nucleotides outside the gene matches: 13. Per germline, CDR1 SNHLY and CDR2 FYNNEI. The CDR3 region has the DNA TGTGCCGGAAAATTGGACAGGGTAAGAACTGAAGCTTTCTTT. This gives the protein CAGKLDRVRTEAFF.

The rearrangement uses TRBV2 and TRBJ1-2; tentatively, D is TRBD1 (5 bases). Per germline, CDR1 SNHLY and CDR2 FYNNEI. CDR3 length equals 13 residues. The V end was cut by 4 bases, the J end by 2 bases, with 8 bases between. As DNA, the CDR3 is TGTGCCAGCAGTGGGGGGGGAAACTATGGCTACACCTTC. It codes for CASSGGGNYGYTF.

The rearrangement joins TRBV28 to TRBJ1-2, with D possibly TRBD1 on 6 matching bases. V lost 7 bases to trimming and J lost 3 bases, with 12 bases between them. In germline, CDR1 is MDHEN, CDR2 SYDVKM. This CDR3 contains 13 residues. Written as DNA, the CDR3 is TGTGCCAGCACTACAGGGAATGACTATGGCTACACCTTC. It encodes CASTTGNDYGYTF.

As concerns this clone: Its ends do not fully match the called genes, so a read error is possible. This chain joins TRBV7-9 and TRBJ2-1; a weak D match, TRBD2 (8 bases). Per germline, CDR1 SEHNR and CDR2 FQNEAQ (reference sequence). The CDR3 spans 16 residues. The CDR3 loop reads CSSSRGGRGPYNEQFF. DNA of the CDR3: TGTTCCAGCAGCCGCGGGGGGAGGGGGCCCTACAATGAGCAGTTCTTC.

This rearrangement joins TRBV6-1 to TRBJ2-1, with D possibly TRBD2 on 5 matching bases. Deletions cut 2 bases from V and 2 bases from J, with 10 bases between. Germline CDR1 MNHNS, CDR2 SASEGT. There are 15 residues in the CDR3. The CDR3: CASSEREGAYNEQFF. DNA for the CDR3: TGTGCCAGCAGTGAACGAGAGGGCGCCTACAATGAGCAGTTCTTC.

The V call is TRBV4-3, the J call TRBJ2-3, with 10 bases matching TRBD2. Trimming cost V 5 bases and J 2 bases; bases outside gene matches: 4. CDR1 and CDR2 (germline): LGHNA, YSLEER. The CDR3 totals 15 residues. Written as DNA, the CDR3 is TGCGCCAGCAGCAGTCTAGCGGGAGCCACAGATACGCAGTATTTT. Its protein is CASSSLAGATDTQYF.

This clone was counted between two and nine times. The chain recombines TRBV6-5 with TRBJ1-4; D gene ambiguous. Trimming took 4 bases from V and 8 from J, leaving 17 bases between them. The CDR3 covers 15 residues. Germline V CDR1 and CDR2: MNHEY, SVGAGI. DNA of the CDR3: TGTGCCAGCAGTTCCTCCACAGCGGTTCTGGAAAAACTGTTTTTT. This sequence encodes CASSSSTAVLEKLFF.

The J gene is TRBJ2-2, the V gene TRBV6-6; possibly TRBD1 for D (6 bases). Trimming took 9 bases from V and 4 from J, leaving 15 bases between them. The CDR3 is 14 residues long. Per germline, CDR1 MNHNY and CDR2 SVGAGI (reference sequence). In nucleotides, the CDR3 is TGTGCCAGTATCAGGGGCCGTGGCACCGGGGAGCTGTTTTTT. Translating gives CASIRGRGTGELFF.

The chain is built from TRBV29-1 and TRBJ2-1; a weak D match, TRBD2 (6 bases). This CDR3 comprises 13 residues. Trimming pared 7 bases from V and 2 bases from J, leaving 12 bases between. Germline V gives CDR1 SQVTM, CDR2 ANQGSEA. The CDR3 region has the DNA TGCAGCGCGCGGGACGGCGCCTACAATGAGCAGTTCTTC. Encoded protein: CSARDGAYNEQFF.

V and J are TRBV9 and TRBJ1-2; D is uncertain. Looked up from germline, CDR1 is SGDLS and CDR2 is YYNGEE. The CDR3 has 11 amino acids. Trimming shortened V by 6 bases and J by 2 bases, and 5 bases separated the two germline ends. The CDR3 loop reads CASNGNYGYTF. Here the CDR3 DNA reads TGTGCCAGCAACGGGAACTATGGCTACACCTTC.

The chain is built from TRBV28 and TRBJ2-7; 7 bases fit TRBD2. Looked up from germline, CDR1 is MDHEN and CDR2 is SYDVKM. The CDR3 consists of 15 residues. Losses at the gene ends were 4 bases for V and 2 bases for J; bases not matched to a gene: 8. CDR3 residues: CASSSELGLAYEQYF. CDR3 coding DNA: TGTGCCAGCAGTTCCGAGTTAGGACTAGCCTACGAGCAGTACTTC. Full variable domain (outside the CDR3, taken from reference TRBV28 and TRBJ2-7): DVKVTQSSRYLVKRTGEKVFLECVQDMDHENMFWYRQDPGLGLRLIYFSYDVKMKEKGDIPEGYSVSREKKERFSLILESASTNQTSMYLCASSSELGLAYEQYFGPGTRLTVT.

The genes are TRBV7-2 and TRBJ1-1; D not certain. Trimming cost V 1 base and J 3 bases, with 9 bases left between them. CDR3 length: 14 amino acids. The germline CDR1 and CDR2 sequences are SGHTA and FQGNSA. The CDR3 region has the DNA TGTGCCAGCAGCTTAGGCACAGCCCACACTGAAGCTTTCTTT. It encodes CASSLGTAHTEAFF.

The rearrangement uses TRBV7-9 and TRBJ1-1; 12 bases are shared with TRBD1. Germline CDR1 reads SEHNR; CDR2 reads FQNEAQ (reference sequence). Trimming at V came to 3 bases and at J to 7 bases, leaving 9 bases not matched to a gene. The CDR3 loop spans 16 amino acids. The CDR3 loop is CASSFTGTGGFGEAFF. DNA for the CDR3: TGTGCCAGCAGCTTTACCGGGACAGGGGGCTTCGGTGAAGCTTTCTTT. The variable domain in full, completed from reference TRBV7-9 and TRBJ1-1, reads DTGVSQNPRHKITKRGQNVTFRCDPISEHNRLYWYRQTLGQGPEFLTYFQNEAQLEKSRLLSDRFSAERPKGSFSTLEIQRTEQGDSAMYLCASSFTGTGGFGEAFFGQGTRLTVV.

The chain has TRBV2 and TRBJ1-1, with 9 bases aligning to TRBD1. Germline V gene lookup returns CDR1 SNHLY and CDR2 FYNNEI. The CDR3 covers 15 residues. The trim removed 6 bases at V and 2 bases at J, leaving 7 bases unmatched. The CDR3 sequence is CASRGDRVSNTEAFF. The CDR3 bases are TGTGCCAGCAGGGGGGACAGGGTAAGCAACACTGAAGCTTTCTTT. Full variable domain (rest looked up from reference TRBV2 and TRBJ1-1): EPEVTQTPSHQVTQMGQEVILRCVPISNHLYFYWYRQILGQKVEFLVSFYNNEISEKSEIFDDQFSVERPDGSNFTLKIRSTKLEDSAMYFCASRGDRVSNTEAFFGQGTRLTVV.

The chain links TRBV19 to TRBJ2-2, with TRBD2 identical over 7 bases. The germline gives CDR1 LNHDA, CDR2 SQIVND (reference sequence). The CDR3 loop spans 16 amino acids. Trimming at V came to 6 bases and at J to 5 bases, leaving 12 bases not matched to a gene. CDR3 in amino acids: CASSPSASGTTGELFF. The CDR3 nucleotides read TGTGCCAGTAGCCCCTCCGCTAGCGGAACAACCGGGGAGCTGTTTTTT.

The CDR3 bases are TGTGCCAGCAGCCTAGGGACTAGCGGTTTCACAGATACGCAGTATTTT. Translating gives CASSLGTSGFTDTQYF. This chain links TRBV28 with TRBJ2-3; TRBD2 matches at 11 bases. Germline V gene lookup returns CDR1 MDHEN and CDR2 SYDVKM. Unmatched junction bases numbered 7, after V lost 6 bases and J lost 2 bases. The CDR3 is 16 amino acids.

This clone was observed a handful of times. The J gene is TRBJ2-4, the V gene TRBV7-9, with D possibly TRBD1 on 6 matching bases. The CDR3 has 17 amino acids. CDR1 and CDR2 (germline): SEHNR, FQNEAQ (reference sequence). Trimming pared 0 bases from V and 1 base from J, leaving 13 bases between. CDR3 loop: CASSLAQNRVAKNIQYF. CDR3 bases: TGTGCCAGCAGCTTAGCCCAAAACAGGGTGGCCAAAAACATTCAGTACTTC.

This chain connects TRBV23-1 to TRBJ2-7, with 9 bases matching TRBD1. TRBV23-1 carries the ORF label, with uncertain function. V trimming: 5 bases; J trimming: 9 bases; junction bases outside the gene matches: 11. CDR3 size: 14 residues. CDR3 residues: CASSATGTGFAQYF. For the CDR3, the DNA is TGCGCCAGCAGTGCCACCGGGACAGGGTTCGCGCAGTACTTC.

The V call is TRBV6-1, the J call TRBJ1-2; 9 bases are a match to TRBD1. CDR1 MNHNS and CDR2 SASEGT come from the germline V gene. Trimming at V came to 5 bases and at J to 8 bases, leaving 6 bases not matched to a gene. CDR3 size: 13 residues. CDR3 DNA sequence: TGTGCCAGCAGTAACAGGGGGCGTTTAGGCTACACCTTC. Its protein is CASSNRGRLGYTF.